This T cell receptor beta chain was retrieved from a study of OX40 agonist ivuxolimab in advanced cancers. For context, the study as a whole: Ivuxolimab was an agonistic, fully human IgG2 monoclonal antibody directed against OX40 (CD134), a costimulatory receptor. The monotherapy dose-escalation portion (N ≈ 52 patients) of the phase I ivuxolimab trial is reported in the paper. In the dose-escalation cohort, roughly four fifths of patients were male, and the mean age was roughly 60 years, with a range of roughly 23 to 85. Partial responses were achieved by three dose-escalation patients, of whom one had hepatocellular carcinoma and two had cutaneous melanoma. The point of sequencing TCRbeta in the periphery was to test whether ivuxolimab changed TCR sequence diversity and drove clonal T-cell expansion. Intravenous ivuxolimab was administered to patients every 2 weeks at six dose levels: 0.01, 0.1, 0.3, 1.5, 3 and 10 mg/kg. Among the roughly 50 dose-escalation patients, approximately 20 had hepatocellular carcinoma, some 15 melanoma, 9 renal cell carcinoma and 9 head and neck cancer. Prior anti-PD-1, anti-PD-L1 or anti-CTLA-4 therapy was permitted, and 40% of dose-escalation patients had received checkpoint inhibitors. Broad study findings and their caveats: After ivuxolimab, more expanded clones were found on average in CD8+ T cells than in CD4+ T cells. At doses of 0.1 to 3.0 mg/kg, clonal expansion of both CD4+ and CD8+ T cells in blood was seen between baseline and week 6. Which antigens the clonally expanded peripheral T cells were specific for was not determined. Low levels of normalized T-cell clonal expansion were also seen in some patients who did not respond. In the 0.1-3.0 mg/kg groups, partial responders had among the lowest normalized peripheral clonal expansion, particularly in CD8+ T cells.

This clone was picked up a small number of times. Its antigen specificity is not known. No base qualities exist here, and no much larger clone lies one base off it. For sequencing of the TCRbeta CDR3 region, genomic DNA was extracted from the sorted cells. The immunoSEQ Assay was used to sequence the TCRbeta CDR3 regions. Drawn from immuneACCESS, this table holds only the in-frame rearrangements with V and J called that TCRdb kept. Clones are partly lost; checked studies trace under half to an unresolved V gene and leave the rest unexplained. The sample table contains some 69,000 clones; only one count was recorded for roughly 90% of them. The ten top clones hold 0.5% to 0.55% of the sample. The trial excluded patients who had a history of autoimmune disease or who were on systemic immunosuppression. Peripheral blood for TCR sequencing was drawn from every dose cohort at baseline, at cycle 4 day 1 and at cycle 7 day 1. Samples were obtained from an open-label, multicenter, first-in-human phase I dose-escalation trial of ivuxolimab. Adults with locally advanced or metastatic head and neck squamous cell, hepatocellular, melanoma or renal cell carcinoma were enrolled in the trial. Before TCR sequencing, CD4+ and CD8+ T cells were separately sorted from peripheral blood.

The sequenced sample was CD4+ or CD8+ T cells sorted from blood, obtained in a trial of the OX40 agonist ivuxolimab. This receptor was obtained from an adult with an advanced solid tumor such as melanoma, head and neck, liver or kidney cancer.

The DNA reads TGTGCCAGCAGCCGTCCCTCGGGACAGGGGGCGTCAGGGGAGCTGTTTTTT. Translated, this gives CASSRPSGQGASGELFF. The V gene is TRBV4-2 and the J gene is TRBJ2-2, and TRBD1 matches 12 of the central bases. V is trimmed back by 4 bases and J by 8 bases, and the junction contains 11 bases that no gene match accounts for. As encoded in the germline V gene, CDR1 is LGHNA while CDR2 is YNFKEQ. Its CDR3 holds 17 amino acids, cysteine through phenylalanine. CDR3 DNA only is kept here, 51 bases in frame from base 1.